These T cell receptor beta chains were read from a single sample in a study of T-cell memory formation after mild COVID-19. TCRdb independently ran MiXCR on the 5' RACE reads; one entry per CDR3 protein. The data show roughly 310,000 distinct CDR3 sequences, 15% to 20% seen once. Sequencing was done on a sample of PBMCs or a T cell subset sorted from them (not recorded which). The source is a man aged 18 to 30 who had mild COVID-19 (a few samples of this study predate the infection). Cell type and time point are not known. Both conserved end residues are part of each CDR3. A D gene is named only where the DNA matches it firmly. The listing skips clone size in some rows; elsewhere it reads once, few, many or a size class.

V gene: TRBV24-1
J gene: TRBJ2-1
clone size: many
D gene: NA
CDR3 protein: CATSDLQGSYNEQFF
CDR3 DNA: TGTGCCACCAGTGATTTGCAGGGTTCCTACAATGAGCAGTTCTTC

V gene: TRBV20-1
J gene: TRBJ1-4
clone size: NA
D gene: NA
CDR3 protein: CSARNPALNEKLFF
CDR3 DNA: TGCAGTGCTAGAAACCCGGCCCTTAATGAAAAACTGTTTTTT

V gene: TRBV6-2/TRBV6-3
J gene: TRBJ2-5
clone size: few
D gene: NA
CDR3 protein: CASSSGRAETQYF
CDR3 DNA: TGTGCCAGCAGTAGCGGACGGGCGGAGACCCAGTACTTC

V gene: TRBV29-1
J gene: TRBJ2-1
clone size: few
D gene: TRBD2
CDR3 protein: CSVGGLASYNEQFF
CDR3 DNA: TGCAGCGTTGGGGGACTAGCCTCCTACAATGAGCAGTTCTTC

V gene: TRBV20-1
J gene: TRBJ2-3
clone size: few
D gene: NA
CDR3 protein: CSAPTRRRDTQYF
CDR3 DNA: TGCAGTGCACCGACGAGAAGGAGAGATACGCAGTATTTT

V gene: TRBV6-2/TRBV6-3
J gene: TRBJ2-3
clone size: few
D gene: TRBD2
CDR3 protein: CASSRTSGAGDTQYF
CDR3 DNA: TGTGCCAGCAGCCGAACTAGCGGGGCGGGAGATACGCAGTATTTT

V gene: TRBV5-1
J gene: TRBJ2-1
clone size: few
D gene: TRBD1
CDR3 protein: CASNRGQRSYNEQFF
CDR3 DNA: TGCGCCAGCAATCGGGGACAGAGATCCTACAATGAGCAGTTCTTC

V gene: TRBV7-6
J gene: TRBJ2-6
clone size: few
D gene: TRBD1
CDR3 protein: CASSSRDRGPGSGANVLTF
CDR3 DNA: TGTGCCAGCAGCTCCCGGGACAGGGGCCCCGGCTCTGGGGCCAACGTCCTGACTTTC

V gene: TRBV6-1
J gene: TRBJ1-6
clone size: few
D gene: NA
CDR3 protein: CASSDLARGFSPLHF
CDR3 DNA: TGTGCCAGCAGTGACCTTGCTAGGGGCTTTTCACCCCTCCACTTT

V gene: TRBV6-2/TRBV6-3
J gene: TRBJ1-5
clone size: NA
D gene: TRBD1
CDR3 protein: CASSSDRDEQPQHF
CDR3 DNA: TGTGCCAGCAGCTCGGACAGGGATGAACAGCCCCAGCATTTT

V gene: TRBV7-9
J gene: TRBJ2-4
clone size: many
D gene: TRBD1
CDR3 protein: CASSHGQVLTKNIQYF
CDR3 DNA: TGTGCCAGCAGCCACGGACAGGTCCTAACCAAAAACATTCAGTACTTC

V gene: TRBV4-2
J gene: TRBJ2-1
clone size: few
D gene: TRBD1
CDR3 protein: CASSQPGQGYNEQFF
CDR3 DNA: TGTGCCAGCAGCCAACCGGGACAGGGATACAATGAGCAGTTCTTC

V gene: TRBV28
J gene: TRBJ1-5
clone size: NA
D gene: NA
CDR3 protein: CASSNRVTSNQPQHF
CDR3 DNA: TGTGCCAGCAGCAACAGGGTAACTAGCAATCAGCCCCAGCATTTT

V gene: TRBV6-5
J gene: TRBJ2-7
clone size: few
D gene: NA
CDR3 protein: CASIGNSYEQYF
CDR3 DNA: TGTGCCAGCATAGGAAATTCCTACGAGCAGTACTTC

V gene: TRBV7-9
J gene: TRBJ2-3
clone size: NA
D gene: NA
CDR3 protein: CASSFGLYDTQYF
CDR3 DNA: TGTGCCAGCAGCTTCGGACTCTACGATACGCAGTATTTT

V gene: TRBV5-1
J gene: TRBJ2-5
clone size: many
D gene: NA
CDR3 protein: CASSAGPGIVEETQYF
CDR3 DNA: TGCGCCAGCAGCGCTGGCCCCGGGATTGTGGAAGAGACCCAGTACTTC

V gene: TRBV28
J gene: TRBJ2-1
clone size: many
D gene: NA
CDR3 protein: CASRTPGLLREQFF
CDR3 DNA: TGTGCCAGCAGGACCCCGGGACTGCTGCGAGAGCAGTTCTTC

V gene: TRBV11-2
J gene: TRBJ1-4
clone size: few
D gene: NA
CDR3 protein: CASSPWTATNEKLFF
CDR3 DNA: TGTGCCAGCAGCCCCTGGACGGCAACTAATGAAAAACTGTTTTTT

V gene: TRBV5-1
J gene: TRBJ1-2
clone size: NA
D gene: TRBD1
CDR3 protein: CASSSGQGTLGYTF
CDR3 DNA: TGCGCCAGCAGCAGCGGACAGGGAACGCTTGGCTACACCTTC

V gene: TRBV12-3/TRBV12-4
J gene: TRBJ1-2
clone size: few
D gene: TRBD1
CDR3 protein: CASTYRGGYYGYTF
CDR3 DNA: TGTGCCAGCACCTACAGGGGTGGATACTATGGCTACACCTTC

V gene: TRBV28
J gene: TRBJ1-2
clone size: NA
D gene: NA
CDR3 protein: CATARVGYGYTF
CDR3 DNA: TGTGCCACCGCTAGGGTAGGGTATGGCTACACCTTC

V gene: TRBV30
J gene: TRBJ2-4
clone size: NA
D gene: TRBD2
CDR3 protein: CAWSVGRGGFLAKNIQYF
CDR3 DNA: TGTGCCTGGAGTGTAGGGCGGGGGGGATTCTTAGCCAAAAACATTCAGTACTTC

V gene: TRBV4-3
J gene: TRBJ1-2
clone size: NA
D gene: NA
CDR3 protein: CASSQDWGSNYGYTF
CDR3 DNA: TGCGCCAGCAGCCAAGATTGGGGTTCTAACTATGGCTACACCTTC

V gene: TRBV5-1
J gene: TRBJ2-3
clone size: many
D gene: TRBD1
CDR3 protein: CASTGDSFTDTQYF
CDR3 DNA: TGCGCCAGCACCGGGGACAGCTTCACAGATACGCAGTATTTT

V gene: TRBV27
J gene: TRBJ1-4
clone size: NA
D gene: NA
CDR3 protein: CASSRFTNEKLFF
CDR3 DNA: TGTGCCAGCAGTCGCTTCACTAATGAAAAACTGTTTTTT

V gene: TRBV5-1
J gene: TRBJ1-1
clone size: NA
D gene: NA
CDR3 protein: CASSLGTEDTEAFF
CDR3 DNA: TGCGCCAGCAGCTTGGGGACGGAGGACACTGAAGCTTTCTTT

V gene: TRBV5-1
J gene: TRBJ1-1
clone size: NA
D gene: NA
CDR3 protein: CASSLLTPRTEAFF
CDR3 DNA: TGCGCCAGCAGCTTGTTAACTCCGAGAACTGAAGCTTTCTTT

V gene: TRBV7-2
J gene: TRBJ1-1
clone size: few
D gene: TRBD1
CDR3 protein: CANAQGMNTEAFF
CDR3 DNA: TGTGCCAATGCACAGGGGATGAACACTGAAGCTTTCTTT

V gene: TRBV20-1
J gene: TRBJ1-1
clone size: few
D gene: NA
CDR3 protein: CSGNRVRNTEAFF
CDR3 DNA: TGCAGTGGCAACAGGGTCAGGAACACTGAAGCTTTCTTT

V gene: TRBV5-1
J gene: TRBJ2-7
clone size: once
D gene: NA
CDR3 protein: CASSFGTAPVYEQYF
CDR3 DNA: TGCGCCAGCAGCTTCGGGACGGCCCCAGTCTACGAGCAGTACTTC

V gene: TRBV6-5
J gene: TRBJ2-1
clone size: NA
D gene: NA
CDR3 protein: CASSQGQPSSYNEQFF
CDR3 DNA: TGTGCCAGCAGTCAGGGGCAGCCAAGCTCCTACAATGAGCAGTTCTTC

V gene: TRBV10-3
J gene: TRBJ2-3
clone size: NA
D gene: NA
CDR3 protein: CAISSGGTDTQYF
CDR3 DNA: TGTGCCATCAGCTCAGGGGGCACAGATACGCAGTATTTT

V gene: TRBV2
J gene: TRBJ1-2
clone size: few
D gene: NA
CDR3 protein: CASSDWGAHYGYTF
CDR3 DNA: TGTGCCAGCAGTGATTGGGGGGCGCATTATGGCTACACCTTC

V gene: TRBV7-2
J gene: TRBJ2-5
clone size: few
D gene: TRBD1
CDR3 protein: CASSADRGETQYF
CDR3 DNA: TGTGCCAGCAGCGCGGACAGGGGAGAGACCCAGTACTTC

V gene: TRBV7-2
J gene: TRBJ2-1
clone size: few
D gene: TRBD1
CDR3 protein: CASSLVGQGLDEQFF
CDR3 DNA: TGTGCCAGCAGCTTAGTGGGACAGGGGCTCGATGAGCAGTTCTTC

V gene: TRBV18
J gene: TRBJ1-2
clone size: NA
D gene: TRBD1
CDR3 protein: CASSPTGVGYGYTF
CDR3 DNA: TGTGCCAGCTCACCAACAGGGGTTGGCTATGGCTACACCTTC

V gene: TRBV12-3/TRBV12-4
J gene: TRBJ1-5
clone size: NA
D gene: NA
CDR3 protein: CASSLTDNQPQHF
CDR3 DNA: TGTGCCAGCAGTTTGACAGACAATCAGCCCCAGCATTTT

V gene: TRBV2
J gene: TRBJ1-4
clone size: NA
D gene: TRBD1
CDR3 protein: CASRAGTGGEKLFF
CDR3 DNA: TGTGCCAGCAGAGCCGGGACAGGGGGGGAAAAACTGTTTTTT

V gene: TRBV9
J gene: TRBJ1-2
clone size: few
D gene: NA
CDR3 protein: CASSPRFYGYTF
CDR3 DNA: TGTGCCAGCAGCCCGCGCTTCTATGGCTACACCTTC

V gene: TRBV15
J gene: TRBJ1-6
clone size: NA
D gene: TRBD1
CDR3 protein: CATSSRTGGTYNSPLHF
CDR3 DNA: TGTGCCACCAGCAGCCGAACAGGGGGGACCTATAATTCACCCCTCCACTTT

V gene: TRBV25-1
J gene: TRBJ1-2
clone size: NA
D gene: NA
CDR3 protein: CASSEYIGGGTGKYGYTF
CDR3 DNA: TGTGCCAGCAGTGAATATATTGGAGGTGGAACAGGGAAGTATGGCTACACCTTC

V gene: TRBV6-5
J gene: TRBJ2-3
clone size: NA
D gene: TRBD1
CDR3 protein: CASSYGDRSTDTQYF
CDR3 DNA: TGTGCCAGCAGTTACGGGGACAGAAGCACAGATACGCAGTATTTT

V gene: TRBV6-2/TRBV6-3
J gene: TRBJ2-1
clone size: NA
D gene: NA
CDR3 protein: CASRGASSVSSYNEQFF
CDR3 DNA: TGTGCCAGCAGAGGGGCTTCTAGCGTCAGCTCCTACAATGAGCAGTTCTTC

V gene: TRBV10-3
J gene: TRBJ1-4
clone size: many
D gene: NA
CDR3 protein: CAISEVQGGEKLFF
CDR3 DNA: TGTGCCATCAGTGAGGTCCAGGGCGGTGAAAAACTGTTTTTT

V gene: TRBV21-1
J gene: TRBJ1-5
clone size: few
D gene: NA
CDR3 protein: CASSTRVGQPQHF
CDR3 DNA: TGTGCCAGCAGCACCAGGGTCGGTCAGCCCCAGCATTTT